This T cell receptor (beta chain) was captured by sequencing in a study of T cell responses to AZD1222 COVID-19 vaccine. The protocol was immunoSEQ multiplex PCR, while the TCRdb copy is restricted to in-frame clones and leaves out a portion. Of 150,000 to 200,000 clones listed, approximately 93% are singletons. The CDR3 sequence is 16 residues long. Per the germline V gene, CDR1 is LNHDA and CDR2 is SQIVND (reference sequence). Germline trimming cut 0 bases from V and 7 bases from J; bases unmatched to any gene: 7. The sequencing here drew on peripheral blood, taken 28 days after the second AZD1222 dose. The sequence came from an adult who received the AZD1222 COVID-19 vaccine. The V and J genes are TRBV19 and TRBJ1-4, with 8 positions matching TRBD1. The CDR3 bases are TGTGCCAGTAGTATAGAGGCGGGGACAGGACCTGAAAAACTGTTTTTT. Translating it yields CASSIEAGTGPEKLFF.